The rows below give T cell receptor beta chains drawn from one sample of a study of blood T cell repertoires in COVID-19. Data came from immunoSEQ multiplex PCR; TCRdb stores just in-frame clones and leaves some out. The sample has around 220,000 clones, about 88% seen once. Sequencing was carried out using peripheral blood. The receptors shown here come from a woman aged 45-59 years with COVID-19, enrolled during active disease. The CDR3 runs from the conserved cysteine through the conserved F or W. Fields, in order: clone size, J gene, V gene, D gene, CDR3 protein, CDR3 DNA. The D gene is left open where the match is weak. The size field is filled for only some rows; it gives once, few, many or a size class.

-,TRBJ2-3,TRBV5-4,-,CASSLGRQSTQYF,TGTGCCAGCAGCCTAGGTAGACAGTCTACGCAGTATTTT
-,TRBJ1-1,TRBV19,TRBD1,CASSSRGQGGTEAFF,TGTGCCAGTAGTAGCCGTGGACAGGGAGGGACTGAAGCTTTCTTT
-,TRBJ1-5,TRBV19,TRBD1,CASSKTGVGNQPQHF,TGTGCCAGTAGCAAAACAGGGGTTGGGAATCAGCCCCAGCATTTT
-,TRBJ2-1,TRBV5-1,TRBD2,CASTGLAEGQNYNEQFF,TGCGCCAGCACGGGACTAGCGGAGGGCCAGAACTACAATGAGCAGTTCTTC
-,TRBJ1-1,TRBV27,TRBD1,CASSLDGGGWTEAFF,TGTGCCAGCAGTTTAGATGGAGGGGGCTGGACTGAAGCTTTCTTT
-,TRBJ1-1,TRBV19,-,CASSTSGSTEAFF,TGTGCCAGTAGTACTTCCGGGAGCACTGAAGCTTTCTTT
-,TRBJ1-5,TRBV10-3,TRBD1,CAISLSGTGYQPQHF,TGTGCCATCAGCCTATCCGGGACAGGGTATCAGCCCCAGCATTTT
-,TRBJ2-4,TRBV5-4,TRBD1,CASSLAEGARLGIQYF,TGTGCCAGCAGCTTGGCCGAGGGGGCGCGTTTGGGCATTCAGTACTTC
-,TRBJ2-2,TRBV13,TRBD1,CASSSLDRGLAGNTGELFF,TGTGCCAGCAGCTCCCTCGACAGGGGGCTAGCGGGGAACACCGGGGAGCTGTTTTTT
-,TRBJ1-1,TRBV19,-,CASSGGGAFF,TGTGCCAGTAGTGGTGGAGGAGCTTTCTTT
-,TRBJ2-1,TRBV11-3,TRBD1,CASSLDGTGPRDEQFF,TGTGCCAGCAGCTTAGATGGGACAGGGCCTCGGGATGAGCAGTTCTTC
few,TRBJ1-3,TRBV7-2,-,CASSSTFGSGNTIYF,TGTGCCAGCAGCTCAACCTTCGGTTCTGGAAACACCATATATTTT
-,TRBJ1-2,TRBV3-1/TRBV3-2,-,CASSQARYYGYTF,TGTGCCAGCAGCCAAGCCAGGTACTATGGCTACACCTTC
once,TRBJ2-7,TRBV24-1,TRBD1,CATSDRGQGRHEQYF,TGTGCCACCAGTGATCGTGGACAGGGTAGGCACGAGCAGTACTTC
-,TRBJ2-2,TRBV19,-,CASSISGAGELFF,TGTGCCAGTAGTATTAGCGGCGCCGGGGAGCTGTTTTTT
-,TRBJ1-1,TRBV21-1,-,CASSKNATGCMNTEAFF,TGTGCCAGCAGCAAAAACGCGACAGGGTGTATGAACACTGAAGCTTTCTTT
once,TRBJ1-1,TRBV30,-,CAWSAQVNTEAFF,TGTGCCTGGAGTGCGCAGGTGAACACTGAAGCTTTCTTT
-,TRBJ1-2,TRBV10-2,-,CASSEGSGYGYTF,TGCGCCAGCAGTGAGGGGAGTGGCTATGGCTACACCTTC
-,TRBJ2-3,TRBV4-1,-,CASSRVFTDTQYF,TGCGCCAGCAGCCGCGTGTTCACAGATACGCAGTATTTT
-,TRBJ1-1,TRBV28,-,CAIFQGREAFF,TGTGCCATTTTTCAGGGGAGGGAGGCTTTCTTT
-,TRBJ2-2,TRBV19,TRBD1,CASSRGWDRGHRGGELFF,TGTGCCAGTAGTAGAGGCTGGGACAGGGGGCATAGGGGCGGGGAGCTGTTTTTT
-,TRBJ2-7,TRBV7-9,-,CASSLVVAQGSYEQYF,TGTGCCAGCAGCTTAGTAGTAGCTCAGGGTTCCTACGAGCAGTACTTC
-,TRBJ1-5,TRBV30,-,CAWSLGRGDQPQHF,TGTGCCTGGAGTCTCGGACGGGGTGATCAGCCCCAGCATTTT
many,TRBJ2-2,TRBV27,-,CASSFLNTGELFF,TGTGCCAGCAGTTTTCTGAACACCGGGGAGCTGTTTTTT
once,TRBJ2-5,TRBV7-2,-,CASSGVTARGTQYF,TGTGCCAGCAGCGGCGTCACTGCAAGGGGCACCCAGTACTTC
few,TRBJ1-2,TRBV19,-,CASAGWVRGAYGYTF,TGTGCCAGTGCCGGCTGGGTCCGGGGGGCCTATGGCTACACCTTC
-,TRBJ1-6,TRBV5-4,TRBD1,CASSLRQGAYSPLHF,TGTGCCAGCAGCTTGCGACAGGGGGCATATTCACCCCTCCACTTT
-,TRBJ2-3,TRBV5-5,TRBD1,CASIIGQATDTQYF,TGTGCCAGCATCATAGGACAGGCCACAGATACGCAGTATTTT
-,TRBJ2-1,TRBV2,-,CASTSSSQSSYNEQFF,TGTGCCAGCACCTCTTCCTCACAGAGCTCCTACAATGAGCAGTTCTTC
-,TRBJ1-5,TRBV9,-,CASSVGSGWNQPQHF,TGTGCCAGCAGCGTAGGCTCAGGGTGGAATCAGCCCCAGCATTTT
-,TRBJ2-1,TRBV5-4,TRBD1,CASTPPGQGYNEQFF,TGTGCCAGCACCCCCCCGGGACAGGGGTACAATGAGCAGTTCTTC
-,TRBJ1-4,TRBV7-2,-,CASSPWVGGWANEKLFF,TGTGCCAGCAGCCCGTGGGTAGGAGGCTGGGCTAATGAAAAACTGTTTTTT
-,TRBJ1-1,TRBV5-1,-,CASSPRTALGTEAFF,TGCGCCAGCAGCCCTAGGACTGCCCTGGGCACTGAAGCTTTCTTT
-,TRBJ2-7,TRBV6-2/TRBV6-3,-,CASSYFGGTYEQYF,TGTGCCAGCAGTTACTTCGGCGGAACCTACGAGCAGTACTTC
-,TRBJ2-1,TRBV18,TRBD1,CASVTGGNEQFF,TGTGCCAGTGTAACAGGGGGCAATGAGCAGTTCTTC
many,TRBJ1-5,TRBV2,TRBD1,CASSEGDRAHQPQHF,TGTGCCAGCAGTGAGGGGGACAGGGCCCATCAGCCCCAGCATTTT
-,TRBJ1-2,TRBV23-1,-,CATLRGGYNYGYTF,TGCGCCACCCTAAGAGGGGGTTATAACTATGGCTACACCTTC
-,TRBJ2-3,TRBV24-1,TRBD1,CATSDPGQGGTDTQYF,TGTGCCACCAGTGACCCTGGACAGGGTGGGACAGATACGCAGTATTTT
-,TRBJ2-2,TRBV18,TRBD1,CASSPELDRGHHTGELFF,TGTGCCAGCTCACCTGAATTAGACAGGGGGCATCACACCGGGGAGCTGTTTTTT
few,TRBJ1-4,TRBV6-1,-,CASSEALSSSSGKLFF,TGTGCCAGCAGTGAAGCGCTGAGTTCGTCCAGCGGAAAACTGTTTTTT
-,TRBJ1-6,TRBV2,-,CASSSPLEFNSPLHF,TGTGCCAGCAGTTCCCCCCTAGAGTTTAATTCACCCCTCCACTTT
-,TRBJ2-1,TRBV18,-,CASSDSGRSYNEQFF,TGTGCCAGCTCAGATAGTGGGAGGTCCTACAATGAGCAGTTCTTC
-,TRBJ1-2,TRBV28,-,CASNVGVAVYGYTF,TGTGCCAGCAACGTAGGAGTGGCGGTTTATGGCTACACCTTC
-,TRBJ1-1,TRBV5-1,TRBD1,CASSYRDRAPNTEAFF,TGCGCCAGCAGCTACCGGGACAGGGCTCCGAACACTGAAGCTTTCTTT
few,TRBJ1-3,TRBV14,-,CASSQFLASGNTIYF,TGTGCCAGCAGCCAATTCCTGGCCTCTGGAAACACCATATATTTT
-,TRBJ2-7,TRBV7-2,-,CASSSLRQPTYEQYF,TGTGCCAGCAGCTCTCTGCGACAGCCTACCTACGAGCAGTACTTC
-,TRBJ1-5,TRBV6-5,-,CASRWDGLQPQHF,TGTGCCAGCAGATGGGACGGACTACAGCCCCAGCATTTT
-,TRBJ2-2,TRBV18,-,CASSSLAGTNTGELFF,TGTGCCAGCTCATCACTGGCAGGGACGAACACCGGGGAGCTGTTTTTT